What follows are 7 T cell receptor beta chains derived from one specimen sequenced in a study of T cells after yellow fever vaccination. TCRdb re-analysed the 5' RACE reads in MiXCR, keeping a single row per CDR3 protein. The sample comprises a few hundred thousand distinct CDR3 sequences, roughly a sixth of which are singletons, and roughly a sixth rests with the top ten. The input for sequencing was PBMCs, taken before the yellow fever booster vaccination. The origin of the receptors is a man between 18 and 35 years old who received the YFV17D yellow fever vaccine.

The chain uses TRBV6-5 and TRBJ2-3, with D possibly TRBD1 on 5 matching bases. The CDR3 totals 14 residues. Trimming left V 5 bases short and J 0 bases short, with 9 bases between. CDR1 is MNHEY, CDR2 SVGAGI, per germline. The CDR3 nucleotides read TGTGCCAGCAGTCAGACAGTTAGCACAGATACGCAGTATTTT. It specifies CASSQTVSTDTQYF.

The chain uses TRBV20-1 and TRBJ2-1, with 9 bases fitting TRBD2. The V gene's germline CDR1 is DFQATT and CDR2 SNEGSKA (reference sequence). The V segment lost 6 bases and the J segment 2 bases; nucleotides outside the gene matches: 11. CDR3 size: 16 residues. The CDR3 DNA reads TGCAGTGCCAAAAGGGAGCTAGCGGGGACCTACAATGAGCAGTTCTTC. Translation gives CSAKRELAGTYNEQFF.

This clonotype was seen only a few times. The V call is TRBV12-3 or TRBV12-4, the J call TRBJ2-1; D is undetermined. V was clipped by 3 bases and J by 8 bases, with 8 bases between them. The CDR3 runs 12 residues. The CDR3 protein is CASSLAVHEQFF. As DNA, the CDR3 is TGTGCCAGCAGTTTGGCGGTCCATGAGCAGTTCTTC.

This clonotype was seen a handful of times. The gene calls are TRBV20-1 and TRBJ1-5; no firm D call. V gave up 5 bases and J gave up 5 bases, with 13 bases separating them. The CDR3 is made up of 13 amino acids. In germline, CDR1 is DFQATT, CDR2 SNEGSKA (reference sequence). CDR3 nucleotides: TGCAGTGCTTCCCGGGGAGGAGATCAGCCCCAGCATTTT. It yields the protein CSASRGGDQPQHF.

The chain joins TRBV7-9 to TRBJ1-1; the D gene is possibly TRBD1 (5 bases). Trimming shortened V by 11 bases and J by 1 base, and 8 bases separated the two germline ends. CDR3 length: 11 amino acids. Germline loops: CDR1 SEHNR, CDR2 FQNEAQ (reference sequence). The CDR3 region is CAGAGNTEAFF. In DNA, the CDR3 is TGTGCCGGGGCGGGGAACACTGAAGCTTTCTTT. Full variable domain (missing parts from reference TRBV7-9 and TRBJ1-1): DTGVSQNPRHKITKRGQNVTFRCDPISEHNRLYWYRQTLGQGPEFLTYFQNEAQLEKSRLLSDRFSAERPKGSFSTLEIQRTEQGDSAMYLCAGAGNTEAFFGQGTRLTVV.

This clonotype was picked up a small number of times. V is TRBV20-1 and J is TRBJ1-6; D may be TRBD1 (6 bases). CDR1 and CDR2 (germline): DFQATT, SNEGSKA (reference sequence). The CDR3 totals 13 residues. V lost 1 base and J 7 bases, leaving 8 bases between the germline ends. The CDR3 coding sequence is TGCAGTGCTAGAGGGACAGTGAATTCACCCCTCCACTTT. This encodes CSARGTVNSPLHF.

This clonotype was detected once. The chain is built from TRBV3-1 and TRBJ2-3; 8 positions match TRBD2. The germline gives CDR1 LGHDT, CDR2 YNNKEL (reference sequence). The CDR3 length is 16 residues. Trimming at V came to 0 bases and at J to 5 bases, leaving 7 bases not matched to a gene. The CDR3 DNA is TGTGCCAGCAGCCAAGATTACGGGGGGGTTGGAGATACGCAGTATTTT. Translation gives CASSQDYGGVGDTQYF.